These T cell receptor beta chains were read from a single sample in a study of cytomegalovirus exposure and HLA in healthy donors. Assay used: immunoSEQ multiplex PCR; TCRdb lists only in-frame clones, some missing. The top ten hold roughly 6% of the sample, which has some 150,000 clones, around 79% seen once. The sample was PBMCs. The source is a man aged 45-65 years in good health and CMV-seropositive. Both conserved end residues are part of each CDR3. The D gene is left open where the match is weak. Size is omitted from some rows. Given values are once, few, many or a class for expanded clones.

abundance	v_gene	j_gene	d_gene	CDR3nt	CDR3aa
-	TRBV5-1	TRBJ2-7	-	TGCGCCAGCAGCTCTGACAGCCGTGGGTACGAGCAGTACTTC	CASSSDSRGYEQYF
-	TRBV10-1	TRBJ2-1	TRBD2	TGCGCCAGCAGTGGATTACTAGCGGGAGATCACAATGAGCAGTTCTTC	CASSGLLAGDHNEQFF
-	TRBV14	TRBJ2-2	TRBD2	TGTGCCAGCAGCCAAGGGCTCGGGGGAACGAGCGGGGCGAACACCGGGGAGCTGTTTTTT	CASSQGLGGTSGANTGELFF
-	TRBV6-1	TRBJ2-7	-	TGTGCCAGACACGGACAGCAAGCCTACGAGCAGTACTTC	CARHGQQAYEQYF
-	TRBV5-1	TRBJ1-1	-	TGCGCCAGCAGCGATCAGGGGAACACTGAAGCTTTCTTT	CASSDQGNTEAFF
-	TRBV6-5	TRBJ2-3	-	TGTGCCAGCAGTTACTCGAGGCGCACAGATACGCAGTATTTT	CASSYSRRTDTQYF
-	TRBV11-3	TRBJ2-7	-	TGTGCCAGCAGCTTAGGGAGGGCCCCAACCTACGAGCAGTACTTC	CASSLGRAPTYEQYF
-	TRBV19	TRBJ2-2	-	TGTGCCAGTAGTTATAGCGGGAACACCGGGGAGCTGTTTTTT	CASSYSGNTGELFF
-	TRBV6-1	TRBJ2-3	-	TGTGCCGCGGTAGGCGACACAGATACGCAGTATTTT	CAAVGDTDTQYF
few	TRBV5-1	TRBJ2-7	-	TGCGCCAGCAGCATAAACGACCAGGCAGTCTACGAGCAGTACTTC	CASSINDQAVYEQYF
-	TRBV28	TRBJ2-3	-	TGTGCCAGCAGTTCAAGGGGGATTAGCACAGATACGCAGTATTTT	CASSSRGISTDTQYF
once	TRBV29-1	TRBJ2-7	-	TGCAGCGTTGAGGGGGAGGACTCCCAGGGTGCCTACGAGCAGTACTTC	CSVEGEDSQGAYEQYF
-	TRBV28	TRBJ2-7	-	TGTGCCAGCAGTCCCCAGTCCACCTACGAGCAGTACTTC	CASSPQSTYEQYF
-	TRBV6-4	TRBJ2-7	TRBD2	TGTGCCAGCTTTAATTCCCCAGCGGGAGGTTACGAGCAGTACTTC	CASFNSPAGGYEQYF
-	TRBV11-2	TRBJ2-7	TRBD1	TGTGCCAGCACCAGAGGATGGACAGGCTCGGGCCCCTACGAGCAGTACTTC	CASTRGWTGSGPYEQYF
-	TRBV5-4	TRBJ2-1	TRBD2	TGTGCCAGCAGCTTGGCTAGCGGGAGCTATGAGCAGTTCTTC	CASSLASGSYEQFF
-	TRBV19	TRBJ1-2	TRBD1	TGTGCCAGTAGTGTAGGACAGGGCGGATCTGGCTACACCTTC	CASSVGQGGSGYTF
-	TRBV27	TRBJ2-1	-	TGTGCCAGCAGCTCAACAGGGCGAGAGCAGTTCTTC	CASSSTGREQFF
-	TRBV28	TRBJ1-2	-	TGTGCCAGCAGTTTCCCGTATGGCTACACCTTC	CASSFPYGYTF
-	TRBV11-2	TRBJ1-1	TRBD1	TGTGCCAGCAGCGGCTCCGGGACAGGTGCCCTGAACACTGAAGCTTTCTTT	CASSGSGTGALNTEAFF
few	TRBV7-2	TRBJ2-7	TRBD2	TGTGCCAGCAGCTCTCGATGGCTAGCGGCCTACGAGCAGTACTTC	CASSSRWLAAYEQYF
-	TRBV6-1	TRBJ2-7	TRBD1	TGTGCCAGCAGTGAAACCGGGACAGGGGTCTACGAGCAGTACTTC	CASSETGTGVYEQYF
-	TRBV5-1	TRBJ2-1	-	TGCGCCAGCAGCTTGGAAGGGGAATACAATGAGCAGTTCTTC	CASSLEGEYNEQFF
-	TRBV19	TRBJ2-5	TRBD1	TGTGCCAGTAGTATTACAGGGGATGTGGATATAGAGACCCAGTACTTC	CASSITGDVDIETQYF
-	TRBV27	TRBJ2-2	TRBD2	TGTGCCAGCAGTTTAATAGCGGGTATTAACACCGGGGAGCTGTTTTTT	CASSLIAGINTGELFF
-	TRBV6-6	TRBJ2-5	TRBD2	TGTGCCACGCGACCGGGACTAGCGGAAAGGGGGACCCAGTACTTC	CATRPGLAERGTQYF
once	TRBV11-2	TRBJ2-3	TRBD2	TGTGCCAGCAGACTTACTAGCGGGGATACGCAGTATTTT	CASRLTSGDTQYF
-	TRBV28	TRBJ2-7	-	TGTGCCAGCAGTCCATCCCCTAGCGTCGAGCAGTACTTC	CASSPSPSVEQYF